This passage covers 18 T cell receptor beta chains from one sample sequenced in a study of STAT3 mutations in large granular lymphocyte leukemia. Study conclusions and caveats: Every T-LGLL patient had at least one immunodominant TCRbeta clonotype.

The method was immunoSEQ multiplex PCR; TCRdb's version includes in-frame clones alone and lacks a portion of them. Of approximately 43,000 clones detected, roughly 81% appear once; the ten largest clones hold about 0.45%. Their recognized antigens are unknown. The sequenced sample consisted of PBMCs. The receptor set was obtained from a human donor with T large granular lymphocyte leukemia. Some clones in this sample may be carry-over from other donors' samples.

This chain links TRBV11-2 with TRBJ1-6; no firm D call. The CDR3 has 13 residues. Germline V gene sequence: CDR1 SGHAT, CDR2 FQNNGV. V lost 2 bases, J lost 13 bases, and 12 bases lay in between. This chain's CDR3 is CASSLLQAGPLHF. The CDR3 coding sequence is TGTGCCAGCAGCTTACTTCAGGCTGGGCCCCTCCACTTT.

The V and J genes are TRBV28 and TRBJ1-5; D not resolved. CDR3 length: 14 amino acids. Trimming removed 7 bases at V and 5 bases at J, with 15 bases between. In germline, CDR1 is MDHEN, CDR2 SYDVKM. In DNA, the CDR3 is TGTGCCAGCATCTCGGGCGTCGGGGATCAGCCCCAGCATTTT. Translating it yields CASISGVGDQPQHF.

The chain uses TRBV7-2 and TRBJ2-7; TRBD2 matches 8 bases. The J segment lost 4 bases and the V segment lost 0 bases, leaving 8 bases of the junction unmatched. Germline lookup yields CDR1 SGHTA and CDR2 FQGNSA. The CDR3 sequence is 16 residues long. The DNA of the CDR3 is TGTGCCAGCAGCTTAGCGGGGGCGGGGGGCCGTTACGAGCAGTACGTC. Translated, it gives CASSLAGAGGRYEQYV.

The rearrangement uses TRBV18 and TRBJ2-7; no clear D. Germline V CDR1 and CDR2: KGHSH, LQKENI. Trimming removed 2 bases at V and 5 bases at J, with 13 bases between. The CDR3 consists of 14 residues. The CDR3 DNA follows: TGTGCCAGCTCACCATCGACGTTTGTGGACGAGCAGTACGTC. This gives the protein CASSPSTFVDEQYV.

This chain joins TRBV30 and TRBJ2-5; D may be TRBD2 (6 bases). Trimming cost V 2 bases and J 3 bases, with 10 bases left between them. This CDR3 contains 13 residues. Germline V gene sequence: CDR1 GTSNPN, CDR2 SVGIG (reference sequence). The CDR3 is CAWSWTGEETQYF. As DNA, the CDR3 is TGTGCCTGGAGTTGGACGGGAGAAGAGACCCAGTACTTC.

The J gene is TRBJ2-1, the V gene TRBV15, with no clear D. Trimming left V 0 bases short and J 6 bases short, with 12 bases between. The CDR3 contains 15 residues. The germline CDR1 and CDR2 sequences are LNHNV and YYDKDF (reference sequence). Here the CDR3 reads CATSRDGEGFNEQFF. The DNA of the CDR3 is TGTGCCACCAGCAGAGATGGGGAAGGGTTCAATGAGCAGTTCTTC.

The chain is built from TRBV18 and TRBJ2-1; D gene unclear. The CDR3 spans 16 residues. Trimming left V 3 bases short and J 0 bases short, with 12 bases between. The germline gives CDR1 KGHSH, CDR2 LQKENI. CDR3 residues: CASSPASTASYNEQFF. The CDR3 DNA reads as TGTGCCAGCTCACCGGCCAGTACTGCCTCCTACAATGAGCAGTTCTTC.

This clone was seen more than once but under ten times. In nucleotides, the CDR3 is TGTGCCAGCACCTCCCGGACAGGGGCTAATGAAAAACTGTTTTTT. This sequence encodes CASTSRTGANEKLFF. The V and J genes are TRBV6-1 and TRBJ1-4; 9 bases align to TRBD1. The ends lost 7 bases at V and 3 bases at J; junction bases unmatched: 6. This CDR3 comprises 15 residues. CDR1 MNHNS and CDR2 SASEGT come from the germline V gene.

This clone was recorded only once. The chain uses TRBV27 and TRBJ2-7; D perhaps matches TRBD2 (5 bases). The V end was cut by 5 bases, the J end by 1 base, with 18 bases between. Germline V gene lookup returns CDR1 MNHEY and CDR2 SMNVEV (reference sequence). The CDR3 covers 16 residues. CDR3: CASSPGVPLKSYEQYV. CDR3 DNA: TGTGCCAGCAGTCCCGGGGTCCCCCTGAAATCCTACGAGCAGTACGTC.

This clone has only a few counts. V is TRBV7-9 and J is TRBJ1-5, with TRBD1 matching 8 bases. The CDR3 has 14 residues. Germline CDR1 is SEHNR and CDR2 is FQNEAQ (reference sequence). The V segment lost 5 bases and the J segment 2 bases; nucleotides outside the gene matches: 2. The DNA for the CDR3 is TGTGCCAGCAGCCCGACAGGGGGCAATCAGCCCCAGCATTTT. It codes for CASSPTGGNQPQHF.

The chain recombines TRBV6-6 with TRBJ1-1, with D uncertain. Germline V gene sequence: CDR1 MNHNY, CDR2 SVGAGI (reference sequence). CDR3 size: 12 residues. Trimming removed 5 bases from V and 10 bases from J, with 14 bases in between. The CDR3 DNA reads as TGTGCCAGCAGTGCCGGACCCGAAGGAGCTTTCTTT. Translating gives CASSAGPEGAFF.

J is TRBJ2-2 and V is TRBV30, with D uncertain. The CDR3 has 13 amino acids. The V end lost 0 bases, the J end lost 4 bases, and 6 bases lay between the germline ends. Germline V gives CDR1 GTSNPN, CDR2 SVGIG (reference sequence). CDR3 residues: CAWSVSGTGELFF. CDR3 in DNA: TGTGCCTGGAGTGTATCGGGCACCGGGGAGCTGTTTTTT.

The rearrangement links TRBV19 to TRBJ1-2; 8 nucleotides agree with TRBD1. CDR3 length: 17 amino acids. Unmatched junction bases numbered 12, after V lost 6 bases and J lost 0 bases. Per the germline V gene, CDR1 is LNHDA and CDR2 is SQIVND (reference sequence). This CDR3 is CASRQNRGKEANYGYTF. The CDR3, as DNA: TGTGCCAGTAGACAAAACAGGGGGAAGGAGGCTAACTATGGCTACACCTTC.

The V gene is TRBV19, the J gene TRBJ1-1; possibly TRBD1 for D (5 bases). Per the germline V gene, CDR1 is LNHDA and CDR2 is SQIVND (reference sequence). Trimming took 9 bases from V and 0 from J, leaving 17 bases between them. This CDR3 contains 15 residues. The DNA for the CDR3 is TGTGCCAGCGCCCAACCGGGACTGTTGAACACTGAAGCTTTCTTT. Translated, it gives CASAQPGLLNTEAFF.

This chain uses TRBV6-6 with TRBJ2-1; 8 positions agree with TRBD1. Germline trimming cut 0 bases from V and 6 bases from J; bases unmatched to any gene: 7. The length of the CDR3 is 16 residues. Per germline, CDR1 MNHNY and CDR2 SVGAGI (reference sequence). The CDR3 DNA follows: TGTGCCAGCAGTTACTCAGGACAGGGTCCCCGCAATGAGCAGTTCTTC. This gives the protein CASSYSGQGPRNEQFF.

The chain combines TRBV5-1 with TRBJ1-1; D possibly corresponds to TRBD1 (6 bases). V was cut by 1 base and J by 4 bases, with 11 bases left in between. Germline CDR1 SGHRS, CDR2 YFSETQ. The CDR3 runs to 14 residues. The CDR3: CASSLQGTGTEAFF. CDR3 nucleotide sequence: TGCGCCAGCAGCTTGCAGGGGACGGGCACTGAAGCTTTCTTT.

The chain joins TRBV18 to TRBJ1-6; 7 bases line up with TRBD1. The germline gives CDR1 KGHSH, CDR2 LQKENI. The CDR3 consists of 15 residues. J lost 7 bases, V lost 3 bases, and 6 bases had no gene match. This CDR3 reads CASSPLGQNNSPLHF. The CDR3 nucleotides are TGTGCCAGCTCACCGCTGGGACAGAACAATTCACCCCTCCACTTT. Full variable domain (outside the CDR3, taken from reference TRBV18 and TRBJ1-6): NAGVMQNPRHLVRRRGQEARLRCSPMKGHSHVYWYRQLPEEGLKFMVYLQKENIIDESGMPKERFSAEFPKEGPSILRIQQVVRGDSAAYFCASSPLGQNNSPLHFGNGTRLTVT.

This rearrangement joins TRBV6-5 to TRBJ1-1, with 7 bases identical to TRBD1. Germline V lookup: CDR1 MNHEY, CDR2 SVGAGI. Trimming cost V 7 bases and J 8 bases; bases outside gene matches: 10. The CDR3 contains 13 residues. The CDR3 region is CASTTRGQGEAFF. For the CDR3, the DNA is TGTGCCAGCACAACAAGGGGGCAGGGGGAAGCTTTCTTT.